This T cell receptor beta chain is drawn from a study of CXCR3-negative and CXCR3-positive naive CD8 T cells (dated 2019 in TCRdb). At the level of the whole study: In total, 130 million to 150 million TRB reads were obtained, which works out to roughly 1.5 +/- 0.3 million reads per library. The diversity and physicochemical repertoire analyses included 11 donors pooled from two independent experiments. Naive subsets from about five donors and memory cells from 3 donors were included in the TRBV-TRBJ cluster analysis. What the work shows at the level of the full study, not this receptor alone: Repertoire diversity was comparably high in both naive subsets but much lower in memory CD8+ T cells. CXCR3 expression partially decreased after cryopreservation, so most assays used freshly isolated PBMCs. TRB CDR3s from CXCR3-positive naive cells showed higher hydrophobicity (lower Kidera factor 4), lower energy, and higher strength and volume indices than CXCR3-negative naive cells. Naive CXCR3-negative and CXCR3-positive cells from the same donor showed similar TRBV-TRBJ usage, whereas memory cells showed distinct patterns. Because surface CD5, which is linked to self-reactivity in mice, was comparable between the naive subsets, TCR interaction strength was also inferred from the physicochemical properties of TRB CDR3s.

Turning to this clonotype: This receptor's antigen is unknown.

These reads were obtained on a NextSeq 550. The Human TCR Profiling Kit (MiLaboratory) was used to prepare UMI-labeled 5' RACE TRB cDNA libraries. cDNA synthesis used the entire amount of extracted RNA, and PCR amplification then used the entire amount of cDNA produced. Libraries were prepared in parallel with an identical number of PCR cycles. The authors' analysis ran thus. About 57,000 +/- 9,900 unique UMI-labeled TRB cDNA molecules per library were extracted with MIGEC and MiXCR, with at least two reads per UMI required. On average, each library contained approximately 40,000 +/- 10,000 functional in-frame TRB CDR3 nucleotide clonotypes without stop codons. After each sample was downsampled to 5000 UMI-labeled TRB molecules, VDJtools was used to calculate diversity metrics such as normalized Shannon-Wiener and Chao1. For the central five CDR3 residues, VDJtools calculated physicochemical properties weighted by clonotype size, namely interaction energy, strength, volume and Kidera factor 4. The reads went through TCRdb reprocessing, and each CDR3 protein sequence gets one entry with no DNA. TCRdb's processing, not the study's, gives the V and J calls here. In this sample's table one finds around 140,000 distinct CDR3 sequences. The ten largest account for 0.41% of the sample.

Looking up the germline V gene yields CDR1 SGHRS and CDR2 YFSETQ. From the cysteine up to the phenylalanine, the CDR3 has a length of 16 residues. No nucleotide data were recorded. For each CD8+ T cell subset, flow sorting was done in triplicate, and a few hundred thousand cells per subset went directly into RLT lysis buffer. To exclude memory contaminants, naive CD8+ T cells were stringently defined as CD45RO-CCR7+CD27+CD95-. Peripheral blood mononuclear cells were isolated from buffy coats using standard density gradient centrifugation. Naive CXCR3-negative and CXCR3-positive CD8+ T cells were flow-sorted using a FACSAria III. Total RNA was extracted from sorted cells using an RNeasy Mini Kit.

The V gene is TRBV5-1 and the J gene is TRBJ2-2; TCRdb's D gene call, TRBD2, goes unchecked for lack of DNA. The sequencing sample was made of naive CXCR3+ CD8+ T cells from blood. In the paper's terms, the cell subset or site label means: CD45RO-CCR7+CD27+CD95- naive CD8+ T cells expressing CXCR3 (TNR3+). The sequence was obtained from a human donor in good health. Some clones in this sample may be carry-over from other donors' samples. The CDR3 sequence is CASSWALSGPTGELFF. With the portions outside the CDR3 filled from the reference TRBV5-1 and TRBJ2-2 genes, the complete variable region becomes KAGVTQTPRYLIKTRGQQVTLSCSPISGHRSVSWYQQTPGQGLQFLFEYFSETQRNKGNFPGRFSGRQFSNSRSEMNVSTLELGDSALYLCASSWALSGPTGELFFGEGSRLTVL.